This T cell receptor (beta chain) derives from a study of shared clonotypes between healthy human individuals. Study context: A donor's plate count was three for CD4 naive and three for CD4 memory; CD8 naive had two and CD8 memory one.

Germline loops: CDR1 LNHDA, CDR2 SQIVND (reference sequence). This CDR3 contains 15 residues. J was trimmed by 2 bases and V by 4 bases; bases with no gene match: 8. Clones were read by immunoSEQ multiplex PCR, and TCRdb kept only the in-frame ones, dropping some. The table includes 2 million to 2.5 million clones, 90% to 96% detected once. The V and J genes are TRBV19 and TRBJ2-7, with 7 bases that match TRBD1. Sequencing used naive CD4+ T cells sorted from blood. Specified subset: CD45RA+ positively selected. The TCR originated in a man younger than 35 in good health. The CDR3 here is CASSTQAGGPYEQYF. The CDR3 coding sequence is TGTGCCAGTAGTACCCAGGCAGGGGGTCCCTACGAGCAGTACTTC.